This TCR beta chain came from a study of T cell repertoires in cytomegalovirus infection. Study-level background: Both recently identified HLA-C-restricted and well-studied HLA-B-restricted CMV epitopes were used in the study. A matching HLA type, together with CMV infection, was signaled by public TCR beta signatures.

TCRdb itself ran the reads through MiXCR, one entry per CDR3 protein. The repertoire holds 50,000 to 65,000 distinct CDR3 sequences, with over 15% as singletons. General observations from the study: HLA-C-restricted, CMV-specific TCR beta clonotypes were dominant ex vivo.

Trimming took 4 bases from V and 2 from J, leaving 5 bases between them. Germline-derived CDR1 and CDR2 are MDHEN and SYDVKM. There are 13 residues in the CDR3. This clonotype was observed a few times. What it recognizes is unknown. This sequence joins TRBV28 and TRBJ1-4; D is uncertain. The starting material was CD8+ T cells from cultured PBMCs, obtained from culture after CMV antigen stimulation. The receptor was derived from a human donor in good health (CMV status not recorded). Some clones in this sample may be carry-over from other donors' samples. The CDR3 region is CASSWSTNEKLFF. The CDR3 DNA is TGTGCCAGCAGTTGGTCGACTAATGAAAAACTGTTTTTT.